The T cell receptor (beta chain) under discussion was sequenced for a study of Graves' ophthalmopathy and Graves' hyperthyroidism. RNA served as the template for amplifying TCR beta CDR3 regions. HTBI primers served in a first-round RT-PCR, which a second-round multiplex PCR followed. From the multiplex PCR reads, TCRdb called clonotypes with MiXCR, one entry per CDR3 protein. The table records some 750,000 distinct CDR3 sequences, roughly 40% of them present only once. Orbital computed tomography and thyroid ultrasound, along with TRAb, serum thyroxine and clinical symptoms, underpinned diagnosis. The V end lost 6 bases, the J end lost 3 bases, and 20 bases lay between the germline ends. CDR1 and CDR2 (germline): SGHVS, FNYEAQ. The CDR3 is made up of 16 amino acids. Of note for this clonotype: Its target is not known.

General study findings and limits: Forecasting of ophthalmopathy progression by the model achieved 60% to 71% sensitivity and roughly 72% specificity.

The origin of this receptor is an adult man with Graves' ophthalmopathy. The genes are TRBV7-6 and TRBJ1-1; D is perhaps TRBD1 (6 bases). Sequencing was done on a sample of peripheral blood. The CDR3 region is CASRSSKTGTYTEAFF. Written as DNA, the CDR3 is TGTGCCAGCAGATCCTCGAAGACCGGGACATACACTGAAGCTTTCTTT.